The 19 T cell receptor beta chains below were found in one sample sequenced in a study of blood T cell repertoires in COVID-19. Assay used: immunoSEQ multiplex PCR; TCRdb lists only in-frame clones, some missing. This sample has about 480,000 clones; 89% occur once, and the top ten carry around 0.9%. Material for sequencing was peripheral blood. These receptors came from a young man with COVID-19, enrolled during active disease.

The rearrangement links TRBV12-5 to TRBJ2-5, with 11 bases fitting TRBD2. The CDR3 runs to 16 residues. Trimming at V came to 5 bases and at J to 0 bases, leaving 5 bases not matched to a gene. Germline V lookup: CDR1 LGHNT, CDR2 FRNRAP. This CDR3 is CASGPGLAEYQETQYF. CDR3 DNA: TGTGCTAGTGGTCCGGGACTAGCGGAGTACCAAGAGACCCAGTACTTC.

Only one count was recorded for this clone. The chain combines TRBV24-1 with TRBJ2-7; the D is unclear. Trimming removed 10 bases at V and 5 bases at J, with 17 bases between. This CDR3 region has 13 residues. From germline, CDR1 is KGHDR and CDR2 SFDVKD. The CDR3 protein is CATNPFRLNEQYF. CDR3 sequence (DNA): TGTGCCACTAACCCGTTCAGGCTGAACGAGCAGTACTTC.

The sample holds one count of this clone. The gene calls are TRBV9 and TRBJ2-7, with D unclear. Germline V gene sequence: CDR1 SGDLS, CDR2 YYNGEE. Trimming removed 0 bases at V and 2 bases at J, with 9 bases between. The CDR3 runs to 14 residues. The CDR3, as DNA: TGTGCCAGCAGCGTAGATGAGGCGGCCTACGAGCAGTACTTC. It codes for CASSVDEAAYEQYF.

The chain employs TRBV13 and TRBJ1-1; 8 positions match TRBD1. This CDR3 is 14 amino acids long. Per the germline V gene, CDR1 is PRHDT and CDR2 is FYEKMQ (reference sequence). Trimming cost V 4 bases and J 10 bases; bases outside gene matches: 11. The DNA of the CDR3 is TGTGCCAGCAGCTATTGGACAGGGAGGAGGTTAGCTTTCTTT. It translates to CASSYWTGRRLAFF.

The chain carries TRBV28 and TRBJ1-5, with a possible D match to TRBD1 (5 bases). Germline lookup yields CDR1 MDHEN and CDR2 SYDVKM. Trimming pared 5 bases from V and 0 bases from J, leaving 11 bases between. The CDR3 loop spans 15 amino acids. CDR3 sequence (DNA): TGTGCCAGCAGTCAGGGTAGGGTTAGCAATCAGCCCCAGCATTTT. Translation gives CASSQGRVSNQPQHF.

This clone was counted between two and nine times. This rearrangement joins TRBV6-5 to TRBJ1-1, with D hard to call. The V gene lost 6 bases and the J gene lost 3 bases, with 17 bases spanning the gap. In germline, CDR1 is MNHEY, CDR2 SVGAGI. The CDR3 has 15 residues. The CDR3 sequence is CASREGRSVDTEAFF. The CDR3 DNA follows: TGTGCCAGCAGAGAGGGCAGGTCTGTTGACACTGAAGCTTTCTTT.

J is TRBJ2-4 and V is TRBV29-1; D uncertain. Germline lookup yields CDR1 SQVTM and CDR2 ANQGSEA. V lost 3 bases, J lost 3 bases, and 12 bases lay in between. The CDR3 totals 14 residues. DNA of the CDR3: TGCAGCGTTGAGTTGGCAGGCGACAAAAACATTCAGTACTTC. Encoded protein: CSVELAGDKNIQYF.

This clone has only a few counts. The J gene is TRBJ2-5, the V gene TRBV2; TRBD2 matches 9 bases. V gave up 4 bases and J gave up 4 bases; unmatched junction bases: 7. Germline values: CDR1 SNHLY, CDR2 FYNNEI. The CDR3 loop spans 15 amino acids. The chain's CDR3 is CASSASTSGVETQYF. CDR3 sequence (DNA): TGTGCCAGCAGTGCATCGACTAGCGGAGTAGAGACCCAGTACTTC.

The chain links TRBV2 to TRBJ2-7; perhaps TRBD1 as D (5 bases). The CDR3 runs to 15 residues. CDR1 is SNHLY and CDR2 is FYNNEI in the germline V gene. The CDR3 DNA sequence: TGTGCGGAGCACCCAGACAGAATAGACACCTACGAGCAGTACTTC. As protein: CAEHPDRIDTYEQYF. The variable domain in full, with the rest retrieved from reference TRBV2 and TRBJ2-7, is EPEVTQTPSHQVTQMGQEVILRCVPISNHLYFYWYRQILGQKVEFLVSFYNNEISEKSEIFDDQFSVERPDGSNFTLKIRSTKLEDSAMYFCAEHPDRIDTYEQYFGPGTRLTVT.

This clone came up a few times. This chain connects TRBV7-6 to TRBJ2-1; 8 bases fit TRBD1. Germline assignment: CDR1 SGHVS and CDR2 FNYEAQ. This CDR3 spans 14 amino acids. J was trimmed by 4 bases and V by 6 bases; bases with no gene match: 5. The CDR3 DNA is TGTGCCAGCAGTGAAGACAGGGGTTACAATGAGCAGTTCTTC. Its protein is CASSEDRGYNEQFF.

The chain recombines TRBV2 with TRBJ2-7; tentatively, D is TRBD1 (6 bases). Germline V lookup: CDR1 SNHLY, CDR2 FYNNEI. Deletions cut 6 bases from V and 0 bases from J, with 9 bases between. CDR3 length: 13 residues. For the CDR3, the DNA is TGTGCCAGCAGGACAGGTGCCTCCTACGAGCAGTACTTC. Its translation: CASRTGASYEQYF.

V usage is TRBV30 and J usage is TRBJ2-1; TRBD1 is a possible D gene (5 bases). The CDR3 is 11 amino acids. The germline gives CDR1 GTSNPN, CDR2 SVGIG (reference sequence). V lost 4 bases and J lost 6, with 7 bases in between. CDR3: CAWNRGNEQFF. The CDR3 DNA reads as TGTGCCTGGAATAGGGGCAATGAGCAGTTCTTC.

J is TRBJ2-3 and V is TRBV4-2; D perhaps matches TRBD2 (5 bases). Deletions cut 4 bases from V and 8 bases from J, with 13 bases between. The CDR3 spans 13 residues. Germline CDR1 LGHNA, CDR2 YNFKEQ. The CDR3 sequence is CASSRGLSSTQYF. CDR3 sequence (DNA): TGTGCCAGCAGCCGTGGACTCTCCAGTACGCAGTATTTT.

Concerning this clone itself: This CDR3 is also generated by other DNA sequences in the sample. This sequence joins TRBV7-9 and TRBJ1-5; 8 bases are a match to TRBD1. CDR3 length: 14 residues. V was pared by 4 bases and J by 4 bases, with 3 bases of the junction left unmatched. CDR1 is SEHNR and CDR2 is FQNEAQ in the germline V gene (reference sequence). CDR3 in amino acids: CASSSGQGNQPQHF. CDR3 nucleotides: TGTGCCAGCAGCTCCGGACAGGGTAATCAGCCCCAGCATTTT.

The V and J genes are TRBV15 and TRBJ1-4; the D gene is possibly TRBD1 (5 bases). Trimming left V 0 bases short and J 12 bases short, with 26 bases between. The CDR3 consists of 18 residues. Germline CDR1 reads LNHNV; CDR2 reads YYDKDF (reference sequence). The CDR3 DNA sequence: TGTGCCACCAGCAGAGATCGGGGGTTGTATCAGGGTGAGGTGGAACTGTTTTTT. This gives the protein CATSRDRGLYQGEVELFF.

V and J are TRBV6-1 and TRBJ2-7; 7 bases match TRBD2. The CDR3 is made up of 14 amino acids. Losses at the gene ends were 2 bases for V and 3 bases for J; bases not matched to a gene: 4. Germline V CDR1 and CDR2: MNHNS, SASEGT. The CDR3 region has the DNA TGTGCCAGCAGTGAAAGCGGGGAAGGCTACGAGCAGTACTTC. Translation: CASSESGEGYEQYF.

The chain has TRBV5-5 and TRBJ1-1; D gene unclear. There are 14 residues in the CDR3. From germline, CDR1 is SGHKS and CDR2 YYEKEE (reference sequence). The V gene lost 2 bases and the J gene lost 3 bases, with 11 bases spanning the gap. CDR3 coding DNA: TGTGCCAGCAGCTTTCATTTTCGGGACACTGAAGCTTTCTTT. It yields the protein CASSFHFRDTEAFF. Complete variable domain (other parts from reference TRBV5-5 and TRBJ1-1): DAGVTQSPTHLIKTRGQQVTLRCSPISGHKSVSWYQQVLGQGPQFIFQYYEKEERGRGNFPDRFSARQFPNYSSELNVNALLLGDSALYLCASSFHFRDTEAFFGQGTRLTVV.

V is TRBV10-2 and J is TRBJ2-2, with D possibly matching TRBD2 (6 bases). V lost 7 bases and J lost 0, with 15 bases in between. The CDR3 consists of 16 residues. Germline assignment: CDR1 WSHSY and CDR2 SAAADI. CDR3 bases: TGCGCCAGCAACCTCCTAGCGAGAGCGAACACCGGGGAGCTGTTTTTT. Its translation: CASNLLARANTGELFF.

This clone appeared once. This chain uses TRBV6-5 with TRBJ2-7; TRBD2 matches at 13 bases. CDR3 size: 16 residues. V lost 4 bases to trimming and J lost 6 bases; unmatched junction nucleotides: 9. CDR1 is MNHEY and CDR2 is SVGAGI in the germline V gene. The CDR3 sequence is CASSSPWTSGSFEQYF. The CDR3 coding sequence is TGTGCCAGCAGTTCACCATGGACTAGCGGGAGTTTCGAGCAGTACTTC.